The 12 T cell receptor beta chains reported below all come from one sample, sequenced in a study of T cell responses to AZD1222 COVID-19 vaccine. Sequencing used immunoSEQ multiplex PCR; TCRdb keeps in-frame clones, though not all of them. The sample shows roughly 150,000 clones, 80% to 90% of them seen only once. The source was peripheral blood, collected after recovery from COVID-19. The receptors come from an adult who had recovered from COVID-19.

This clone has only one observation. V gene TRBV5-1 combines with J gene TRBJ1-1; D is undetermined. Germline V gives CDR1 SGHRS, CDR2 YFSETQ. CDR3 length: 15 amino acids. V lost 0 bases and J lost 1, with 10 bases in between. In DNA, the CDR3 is TGCGCCAGCAGCTTGGATAGGGTTAGGAACACTGAAGCTTTCTTT. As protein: CASSLDRVRNTEAFF.

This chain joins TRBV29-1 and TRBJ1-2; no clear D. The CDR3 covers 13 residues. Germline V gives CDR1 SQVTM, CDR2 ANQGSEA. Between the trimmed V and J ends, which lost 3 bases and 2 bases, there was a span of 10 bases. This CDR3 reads CSVEAGTNYGYTF. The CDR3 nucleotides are TGCAGCGTTGAGGCAGGTACCAACTATGGCTACACCTTC.

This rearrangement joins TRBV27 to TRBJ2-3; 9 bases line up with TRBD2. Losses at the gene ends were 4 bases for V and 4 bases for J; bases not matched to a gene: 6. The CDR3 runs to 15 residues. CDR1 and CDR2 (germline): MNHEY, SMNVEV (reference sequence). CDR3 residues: CASSSPSGMADTQYF. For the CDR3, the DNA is TGTGCCAGCAGTTCACCTAGCGGGATGGCAGATACGCAGTATTTT.

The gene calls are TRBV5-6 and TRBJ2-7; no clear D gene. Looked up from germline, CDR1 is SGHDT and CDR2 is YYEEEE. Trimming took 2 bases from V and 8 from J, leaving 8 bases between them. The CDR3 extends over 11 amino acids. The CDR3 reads CASSLSDKQYF. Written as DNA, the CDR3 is TGTGCCAGCAGCTTATCCGATAAGCAGTACTTC.

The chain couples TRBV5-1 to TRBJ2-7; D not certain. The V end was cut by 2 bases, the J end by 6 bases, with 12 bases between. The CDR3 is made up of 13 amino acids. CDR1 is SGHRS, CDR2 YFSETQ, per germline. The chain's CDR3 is CASSLVDGREQYF. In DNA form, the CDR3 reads TGCGCCAGCAGCTTAGTCGACGGGCGCGAGCAGTACTTC.

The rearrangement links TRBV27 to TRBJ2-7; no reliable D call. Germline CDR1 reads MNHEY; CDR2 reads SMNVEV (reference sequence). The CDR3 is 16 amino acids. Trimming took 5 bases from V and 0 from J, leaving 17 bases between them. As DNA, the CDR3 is TGTGCCAGCAGTGATTTAGGAAAGAGTAGCTCCTACGAGCAGTACTTC. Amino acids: CASSDLGKSSSYEQYF.

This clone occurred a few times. The CDR3 DNA is TGTGCCAGCAGTCCCTCCAAACACGGGACAGGGAGGACTGAAGCTTTCTTT. Encoded protein: CASSPSKHGTGRTEAFF. This sequence joins TRBV25-1 and TRBJ1-1; 9 bases line up with TRBD1. Germline lookup yields CDR1 MGHDK and CDR2 SYGVNS. The CDR3 is made up of 17 amino acids. Germline trimming cut 5 bases from V and 5 bases from J; bases unmatched to any gene: 15.

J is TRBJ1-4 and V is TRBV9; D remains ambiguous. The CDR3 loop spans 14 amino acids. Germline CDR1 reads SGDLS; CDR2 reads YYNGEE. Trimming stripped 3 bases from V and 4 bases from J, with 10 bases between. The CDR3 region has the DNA TGTGCCAGCAGCGCCTGGGCCTTTAATGAAAAACTGTTTTTT. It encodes CASSAWAFNEKLFF. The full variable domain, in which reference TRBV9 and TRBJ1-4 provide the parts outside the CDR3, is DSGVTQTPKHLITATGQRVTLRCSPRSGDLSVYWYQQSLDQGLQFLIQYYNGEERAKGNILERFSAQQFPDLHSELNLSSLELGDSALYFCASSAWAFNEKLFFGSGTQLSVL.

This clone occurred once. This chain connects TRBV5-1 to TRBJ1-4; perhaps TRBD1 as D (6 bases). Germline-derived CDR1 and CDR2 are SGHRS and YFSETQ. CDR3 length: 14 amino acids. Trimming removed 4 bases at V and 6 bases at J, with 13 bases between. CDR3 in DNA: TGCGCCAGCAGCCCGATGGGGGGCGATGAAAAACTGTTTTTT. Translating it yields CASSPMGGDEKLFF.

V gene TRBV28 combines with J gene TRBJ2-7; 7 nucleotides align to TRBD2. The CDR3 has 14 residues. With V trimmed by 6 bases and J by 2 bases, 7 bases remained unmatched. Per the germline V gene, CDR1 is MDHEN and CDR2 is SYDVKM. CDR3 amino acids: CASSYTSAAYEQYF. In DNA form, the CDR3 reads TGTGCCAGCAGCTATACTAGCGCCGCCTACGAGCAGTACTTC.

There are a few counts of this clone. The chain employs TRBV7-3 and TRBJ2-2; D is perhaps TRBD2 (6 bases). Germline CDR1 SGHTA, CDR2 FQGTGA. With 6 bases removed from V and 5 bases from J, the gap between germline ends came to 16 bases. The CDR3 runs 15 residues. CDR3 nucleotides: TGTGCCAGCAGTCGTAGCGGAGCCGGAACCGGGGAGCTGTTTTTT. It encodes CASSRSGAGTGELFF.

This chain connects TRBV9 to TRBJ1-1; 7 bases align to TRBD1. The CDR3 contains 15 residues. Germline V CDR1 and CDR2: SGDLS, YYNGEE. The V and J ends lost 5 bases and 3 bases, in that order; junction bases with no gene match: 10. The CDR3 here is CASRVVRQGDTEAFF. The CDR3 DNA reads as TGTGCCAGCAGGGTCGTTCGACAGGGAGACACTGAAGCTTTCTTT. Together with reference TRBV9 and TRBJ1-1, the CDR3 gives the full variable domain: DSGVTQTPKHLITATGQRVTLRCSPRSGDLSVYWYQQSLDQGLQFLIQYYNGEERAKGNILERFSAQQFPDLHSELNLSSLELGDSALYFCASRVVRQGDTEAFFGQGTRLTVV.